Listed here are 17 T cell receptor beta chains from one sample, sequenced in a study of T cell clones after liver transplantation. The repertoire was sequenced with immunoSEQ multiplex PCR; TCRdb's copy has only in-frame clones and lacks some. The repertoire holds roughly 73,000 clones, with 80% as singletons. Sequencing used CD4+ T cells from blood, obtained before liver transplant. All receptors derive from a human donor who received a liver transplant.

This chain joins TRBV13 and TRBJ1-4; D is perhaps TRBD1 (5 bases). Trimming stripped 0 bases from V and 5 bases from J, with 10 bases between. Germline V CDR1 and CDR2: PRHDT, FYEKMQ (reference sequence). CDR3 length: 15 residues. The CDR3 reads CASSLGRGGNEKLFF. CDR3 coding DNA: TGTGCCAGCAGCTTAGGAAGGGGAGGAAATGAAAAACTGTTTTTT.

On this clone itself: Other DNA sequences in this specimen translate into the identical CDR3. The CDR3 coding sequence is TGCAGTGCTCCCTCCACAGATACGCAGTATTTT. As protein: CSAPSTDTQYF. The J gene is TRBJ2-3, the V gene TRBV20-1, with D uncertain. The CDR3 consists of 11 residues. Looked up from germline, CDR1 is DFQATT and CDR2 is SNEGSKA (reference sequence). Trimming stripped 5 bases from V and 2 bases from J, with 5 bases between.

The chain joins TRBV5-1 to TRBJ1-1; D is unclear. In germline, CDR1 is SGHRS, CDR2 YFSETQ. V lost 4 bases to trimming and J lost 8 bases, with 15 bases between them. The CDR3 covers 13 residues. The CDR3 nucleotides read TGCGCCAGCAGCCATTTTCTGAGTGGGGAAGCTTTCTTT. Encoded protein: CASSHFLSGEAFF.

The V and J genes are TRBV11-2 and TRBJ2-1, with D tentatively TRBD2 (6 bases). This CDR3 comprises 14 residues. Germline V gene data show CDR1 as SGHAT and CDR2 as FQNNGV. The ends were cut back, 3 bases at V and 7 bases at J, with 13 bases in the middle. CDR3 sequence: CASSFPRLGNEQFF. As DNA, the CDR3 is TGTGCCAGCAGCTTCCCGAGACTAGGAAATGAGCAGTTCTTC.

The genes are TRBV28 and TRBJ1-2; TRBD1 aligns across 8 bases. Trimming took 2 bases from V and 1 from J; bases not matched to a gene: 6. In germline, CDR1 is MDHEN, CDR2 SYDVKM. This CDR3 has 16 amino acids. CDR3 protein: CASSLARGRGNYGYTF. As DNA, the CDR3 is TGTGCCAGCAGTTTAGCCAGGGGGCGAGGTAACTATGGCTACACCTTC.

This clone is a singleton in its sample. This sequence joins TRBV6-5 and TRBJ1-1, with D perhaps TRBD1 (5 bases). Looked up from germline, CDR1 is MNHEY and CDR2 is SVGAGI. V lost 6 bases and J 3 bases, leaving 11 bases between the germline ends. This CDR3 contains 13 residues. Here the CDR3 DNA reads TGTGCCAGCAGGCGGGGGAGACACACTGAAGCTTTCTTT. Protein: CASRRGRHTEAFF.

The J gene is TRBJ2-3, the V gene TRBV28; TRBD2 might be the D (5 bases). V was cut by 5 bases and J by 4 bases, with 13 bases left in between. This CDR3 region has 14 residues. Germline CDR1 is MDHEN and CDR2 is SYDVKM. The CDR3 DNA reads as TGTGCCAGCAGTCCCGCGGGTGAGGCAGATACGCAGTATTTT. It encodes CASSPAGEADTQYF. Supplemented by reference TRBV28 and TRBJ2-3, the full variable domain reads DVKVTQSSRYLVKRTGEKVFLECVQDMDHENMFWYRQDPGLGLRLIYFSYDVKMKEKGDIPEGYSVSREKKERFSLILESASTNQTSMYLCASSPAGEADTQYFGPGTRLTVL.

The genes are TRBV29-1 and TRBJ2-7; unclear D gene. Trimming stripped 4 bases from V and 4 bases from J, with 5 bases between. The CDR3 is 10 residues long. CDR1 is SQVTM, CDR2 ANQGSEA, per germline. CDR3 in amino acids: CSVGIYEQYF. The CDR3 region has the DNA TGCAGCGTTGGGATTTACGAGCAGTACTTC.

The chain joins TRBV5-4 to TRBJ2-1; 9 bases are a match to TRBD2. V lost 4 bases, J lost 3 bases, and 8 bases stayed unmatched. CDR1 and CDR2 (germline): SGHNT, YYREEE (reference sequence). The CDR3 has 16 amino acids. The CDR3 DNA reads TGTGCCAGCAGCAGAGGGACTAGCCCCGACTACAATGAGCAGTTCTTC. Residues: CASSRGTSPDYNEQFF.

The chain joins TRBV2 to TRBJ2-2, with D unresolved. Between the trimmed V and J ends, which lost 4 bases and 6 bases, there was a span of 9 bases. Germline-derived CDR1 and CDR2 are SNHLY and FYNNEI. The CDR3 has 13 amino acids. The CDR3 is CASSVARSGELFF. The CDR3 DNA sequence: TGTGCCAGCAGTGTAGCTAGGTCCGGGGAGCTGTTTTTT.

The V call is TRBV25-1, the J call TRBJ1-4; 7 nucleotides align to TRBD1. Trimming at V came to 4 bases and at J to 7 bases, leaving 9 bases not matched to a gene. This CDR3 comprises 15 residues. Germline CDR1 and CDR2: MGHDK and SYGVNS. The CDR3 coding sequence is TGTGCCAGCAGTGGGCTGGAGGGGGCCGGTGAAAAACTGTTTTTT. Translating gives CASSGLEGAGEKLFF.

This clone was recorded at least ten times. The V and J genes are TRBV7-2 and TRBJ1-5; TRBD1 aligns across 9 bases. V gave up 3 bases and J gave up 7 bases; unmatched junction bases: 7. Germline V CDR1 and CDR2: SGHTA, FQGNSA. The CDR3 covers 15 residues. CDR3 coding DNA: TGTGCCAGCAGCTTCCCGGGACAGGGCGACCAGCCCCAGCATTTT. This codes for CASSFPGQGDQPQHF.

About this clone: One end of the junction is discordant with germline, which a read error may explain. V usage is TRBV6-5 and J usage is TRBJ1-1, with D unclear. Germline CDR1 MNHEY, CDR2 SVGAGI. The CDR3 totals 14 residues. CDR3 bases: TGTGCCAGCAGCTACTCCAAGCTGAACACTGAAGCTTTCTTT. It specifies CASSYSKLNTEAFF.

This chain uses TRBV6-1 with TRBJ2-3, with D maybe TRBD1 (6 bases). The CDR3 contains 15 residues. The germline V and J ends were trimmed by 3 bases and 4 bases, with 14 bases remaining between them. Germline CDR1 is MNHNS and CDR2 is SASEGT. The CDR3: CASSDRGDRSDTQYF. The CDR3 DNA reads TGTGCCAGCAGTGACAGGGGTGACCGGTCAGATACGCAGTATTTT.

This clone was recorded once. The gene calls are TRBV11-2 and TRBJ1-3; no firm D call. Germline lookup yields CDR1 SGHAT and CDR2 FQNNGV. V lost 3 bases and J lost 0, with 12 bases in between. The CDR3 runs 16 residues. CDR3 sequence (DNA): TGTGCCAGCAGCTTTAGCCAGACGAGCTCTGGAAACACCATATATTTT. Protein: CASSFSQTSSGNTIYF.

V and J are TRBV5-1 and TRBJ1-1; TRBD1 might be the D (6 bases). The V end was cut by 0 bases, the J end by 8 bases, with 14 bases between. CDR3 length: 14 amino acids. In germline, CDR1 is SGHRS, CDR2 YFSETQ. For the CDR3, the DNA is TGCGCCAGCAGCTTGGCCGAGACAGGACAAGAAGCTTTCTTT. Translated, it gives CASSLAETGQEAFF.

This clone was detected only once. The V gene is TRBV7-8, the J gene TRBJ2-3; TRBD2 matches 7 bases. The V gene end was trimmed by 3 bases and the J gene end by 0 bases; junction bases not matched to a gene: 9. Germline V gene sequence: CDR1 SGHVS, CDR2 FQNEAQ. CDR3 length: 17 amino acids. The CDR3 DNA is TGTGCCAGCAGCTTCGTCGTCGCGGGACTAAGCACAGATACGCAGTATTTT. It yields the protein CASSFVVAGLSTDTQYF.